A selection of T cell receptor beta chains follows, all from one sample in a study of CD8 T cells in ankylosing spondylitis. From the 5' RACE reads, TCRdb called clonotypes with MiXCR, one entry per CDR3 protein. The data hold about 36,000 distinct CDR3 sequences, with about 6.3% observed a single time. Sequenced input: blood, either unsorted or a sorted T cell fraction (not recorded which). The receptors were gathered from a male donor with ankylosing spondylitis or in good health (not recorded which). Both conserved end residues are part of each CDR3. Fields, in order: clone size, J gene, V gene, D gene, CDR3 DNA, CDR3 protein. D genes are given only for firm matches. Only part of the rows carry a size: once, few, many, or a class if the clone is expanded.

>medium-sized|TRBJ2-5|TRBV29-1|.
TGCAGCGTTGAACCGAGACAGGTGGCATCGACCCAGTACTTC
CSVEPRQVASTQYF
>many|TRBJ2-7|TRBV13|.
TGTGCCAGCAGCTTAAATCTTTTCTACGAGCAGTACTTC
CASSLNLFYEQYF
>many|TRBJ1-3|TRBV4-1|.
TGCGCCAGCAGCCAAGATCCTAACGACTCTGGAAACACCATATATTTT
CASSQDPNDSGNTIYF
>many|TRBJ1-3|TRBV7-9|.
TGTGCCAGCAGCTTAGGTGTGGGGCTCTGGAAAAACACCATATATTTT
CASSLGVGLWKNTIYF
>many|TRBJ2-1|TRBV20-1|TRBD2
TGCAGTGCTAGATCTGGGACTAGCGAGTACAATGAGCAGTTCTTC
CSARSGTSEYNEQFF
>many|TRBJ1-6|TRBV20-1|TRBD1
TGCAGTGCTAGAGGCAGAGGGGGCGATAATTCACCCCTCCACTTT
CSARGRGGDNSPLHF
>.|TRBJ2-5|TRBV5-8|TRBD1
TGTGCCAGCAGCGTCGACAGGGAAGAGACCCAGTACTTC
CASSVDREETQYF
>many|TRBJ2-7|TRBV10-3|.
TGTGCCATCAGTGACCCTCGACAGGGAGGCGAGCAGTACTTC
CAISDPRQGGEQYF
>many|TRBJ2-3|TRBV5-1|TRBD2
TGCGCCAGCAGCCTCTGGGGGACTAGCGGACCAGATACGCAGTATTTT
CASSLWGTSGPDTQYF
>.|TRBJ1-2|TRBV3-1|TRBD1
TGTGCCAGCAGCCCATTGGACAGGGCGAATGGCTACACCTTC
CASSPLDRANGYTF
>many|TRBJ1-1|TRBV4-2|.
TGTGCCAGCAGCCAAGATTCAGGGCGCGTGTACACTGAAGCTTTCTTT
CASSQDSGRVYTEAFF
>many|TRBJ2-1|TRBV20-1|.
TGCAGTGCTAGAGTTCCGGCAGGGTATTTCGATGAGCAGTTCTTC
CSARVPAGYFDEQFF
>many|TRBJ2-5|TRBV25-1|.
TGTGCCAGCAGTATAGGCCGCGAGACCCAGTACTTC
CASSIGRETQYF
>many|TRBJ2-3|TRBV6-1|.
TGTGCCAGCAGTCGCGAGGGGCCGGACACAGATACGCAGTATTTT
CASSREGPDTDTQYF
>.|TRBJ2-7|TRBV3-1|TRBD2
TGTGCCAGTAGCCAACACCCAGCGGGGGCTGGCTACGAGCAGCACTTC
CASSQHPAGAGYEQHF
>many|TRBJ2-7|TRBV5-1|.
TGCGCCAGCAGCTCCCTGCCGGGTTCCTACGAGCAGTACTTC
CASSSLPGSYEQYF
>many|TRBJ1-1|TRBV24-1|.
TGTGCCACCACCCCCGGTGGGGGTACGACTGAAGCTTTCTTT
CATTPGGGTTEAFF
>many|TRBJ2-7|TRBV18|.
TGTGCCAGCTCACCACCCCCCGGACTAACGTTTTCCTACGAGCAGTACTTC
CASSPPPGLTFSYEQYF
>many|TRBJ1-1|TRBV27|.
TGTGCCAGCTCGAGGGGCACTGAAGCTTTCTTT
CASSRGTEAFF
>many|TRBJ2-7|TRBV9|TRBD2
TGTGCCAGCAGCGTCCAAGCGGGAGCGGCCTACGAGCAGTACTTC
CASSVQAGAAYEQYF
>many|TRBJ1-4|TRBV5-1|.
TGCGCCAGCAGCTCCCCCGGGACCGGGAATGAAAAACTGTTTTTT
CASSSPGTGNEKLFF
>many|TRBJ1-5|TRBV29-1|.
TGCAGCGTTGAAGGAAATAGGGTATGGAATCAGCCCCAGCATTTT
CSVEGNRVWNQPQHF
>many|TRBJ2-3|TRBV18|TRBD1
TGTGCCAGCTCACCGAGGGGGCCGAACCTAGGCGATACGCAGTATTTT
CASSPRGPNLGDTQYF
>many|TRBJ2-1|TRBV12-3/TRBV12-4|TRBD1
TGTGCCAGCAGTTACCGGGACAGGGGAAATAATGAGCAGTTCTTC
CASSYRDRGNNEQFF
>many|TRBJ1-1|TRBV6-5|.
TGTGCCAGCAGTTATACGCCGGGGTTGGCTGAAGCTTTCTTT
CASSYTPGLAEAFF
>many|TRBJ2-7|TRBV2|TRBD1
TGTGCCAGCAGTGATCGGGACAGGGTTGTAAAGGAGCAGTACTTC
CASSDRDRVVKEQYF
>many|TRBJ2-1|TRBV11-2|.
TGTGCCAGCAGCTTAGATCGGGGGAGCGGCTCCTACAATGAGCAGTTCTTC
CASSLDRGSGSYNEQFF
>many|TRBJ1-6|TRBV12-3/TRBV12-4|TRBD1
TGTGCCAGCACTCACCTCCGGGACAGTAATTCACCCCTCCACTTT
CASTHLRDSNSPLHF
>many|TRBJ2-7|TRBV29-1|TRBD2
TGCAGCGTTGGCGGGGGTCGCTCCTACGAGCAGTACTTC
CSVGGGRSYEQYF
>many|TRBJ2-1|TRBV3-1|TRBD2
TGTGCCAGCAGCCAGGGACTAGCGGGGGTAAACTACAATGAGCAGTTCTTC
CASSQGLAGVNYNEQFF
>many|TRBJ2-7|TRBV3-1|TRBD2
TGTGCCAGCAGCCAAAGACTAGCGGTCTTCATTGAGCAGTACTTC
CASSQRLAVFIEQYF
>many|TRBJ1-5|TRBV21-1|.
TGTGCCAGCAGCAAAGCGCTAACCAGGGGGCGCAGGGCCAATCAGCCCCAGCATTTT
CASSKALTRGRRANQPQHF
>.|TRBJ2-1|TRBV24-1|TRBD1
TGTGCCACCAGTGATTTATCGGACAGGGGACATGAGCAGTTCTTC
CATSDLSDRGHEQFF
>many|TRBJ2-2|TRBV2|TRBD2
TGTGCCAGCACGGGGGGGAACACCGGGGAGCTGTTTTTT
CASTGGNTGELFF
>many|TRBJ2-1|TRBV6-1|.
TGTGCCAGCAGGGGGGGGGCCTCCTACAATGAGCAGTTCTTC
CASRGGASYNEQFF
>many|TRBJ2-3|TRBV2|.
TGTGCCAGCAGTGACCCGCCAGATACGCAGTATTTT
CASSDPPDTQYF
>many|TRBJ1-1|TRBV29-1|.
TGCAGCTTTAACCCAGGAGCAGTGGGCACTGAAGCTTTCTTT
CSFNPGAVGTEAFF
>many|TRBJ2-2|TRBV6-1|TRBD2
TGTGCCAGCAGTGAAGTCCTCTGGAGCGGGAGCACCGGGGAGCTGTTTTTT
CASSEVLWSGSTGELFF
>many|TRBJ1-1|TRBV12-3/TRBV12-4|.
TGTGCCAGCAGTTTAGACAGGAGTGAAGCTTTCTTT
CASSLDRSEAFF
>many|TRBJ2-7|TRBV5-1|.
TGCGCCAGCTGGAGGGACAGTACCTACGAGCAGTACTTC
CASWRDSTYEQYF
>many|TRBJ2-7|TRBV6-6|.
TGTGCCAGCAGTTTGGGCGGATCCTACGAGCAGTACTTC
CASSLGGSYEQYF
>many|TRBJ2-1|TRBV18|TRBD2
TGTGCCAGCTCACCAACCAGCGGGGGCTGGAATGAGCAGTTCTTC
CASSPTSGGWNEQFF
>many|TRBJ2-1|TRBV3-1|TRBD1
TGTGCCAGCAGCCTCGACAGGGGCCCCTACAATGAGCAGTTCTTC
CASSLDRGPYNEQFF
>many|TRBJ2-7|TRBV7-2|.
TGTGCCAGCAGTTTGTTTCGGGGGGCAGGCGAGCAGTACTTC
CASSLFRGAGEQYF
>many|TRBJ2-7|TRBV12-3/TRBV12-4|.
TGTGCCAGCAGTTTTGAGCAGGGCGCCGACTACGAGCAGTACTTC
CASSFEQGADYEQYF